This T cell receptor (beta chain) came from a study of technical replicates of blood from a handful of donors. Using immunoSEQ multiplex PCR, the repertoire was profiled, and TCRdb retains in-frame clones only, with some absent. The sample consists of around 71,000 clones, about nine tenths of them appearing once. Trimming removed 0 bases from V and 7 bases from J, with 10 bases in between. The CDR3 loop spans 14 amino acids. The germline gives CDR1 SGDLS, CDR2 YYNGEE. The sequence derives from a human donor in good health. The sequenced sample consisted of T cells isolated from PBMCs. The chain joins TRBV9 to TRBJ1-4, with D possibly TRBD1 on 5 matching bases. CDR3 DNA sequence: TGTGCCAGCAGCGTAGGAGGTGGGGCTGAAAAACTGTTTTTT. Translated, it gives CASSVGGGAEKLFF. Full variable domain (missing parts from reference TRBV9 and TRBJ1-4): DSGVTQTPKHLITATGQRVTLRCSPRSGDLSVYWYQQSLDQGLQFLIQYYNGEERAKGNILERFSAQQFPDLHSELNLSSLELGDSALYFCASSVGGGAEKLFFGSGTQLSVL.